Below, 3 T cell receptor beta chains from the same sample are listed, as sequenced in a study of blood T cells in healthy people across ages. With a J-beta primer mix and a sample-barcoded 5' primer, a second PCR ran about 7 to 11 cycles. TCRdb called the 5' RACE reads again in MiXCR, with one record for every CDR3 protein. The table records hundreds of thousands of distinct CDR3 sequences, about 30% of them present only once. Sequencing was performed on blood. These receptors all stem from a woman of 80 years or more in good health.

This clonotype was seen at least ten times. The V and J genes are TRBV12-3 or TRBV12-4 and TRBJ2-7; 7 bases align to TRBD1. V gave up 5 bases and J gave up 9 bases; unmatched junction bases: 10. CDR3 size: 13 residues. CDR3 protein: CASSQILGQSQYF. The CDR3 DNA sequence: TGTGCCAGCAGTCAAATTTTGGGACAGTCGCAGTACTTC.

Regarding this clonotype: The junction does not match germline at one end; this may be a read error. V and J are TRBV7-9 and TRBJ2-3, with D tentatively TRBD1 or TRBD2 (5 bases each). Germline values: CDR1 SEHNR, CDR2 FQNEAQ (reference sequence). The CDR3 is 15 amino acids. The DNA of the CDR3 is TGTGCCAGCAGCCTAGCAGGGCCCCGCACAGATACGCGGTATTTT. Translated: CASSLAGPRTDTRYF. Looking up the rest from reference TRBV7-9 and TRBJ2-3 gives the full variable domain: DTGVSQNPRHKITKRGQNVTFRCDPISEHNRLYWYRQTLGQGPEFLTYFQNEAQLEKSRLLSDRFSAERPKGSFSTLEIQRTEQGDSAMYLCASSLAGPRTDTRYFGPGTRLTVL.

The chain has TRBV5-1 and TRBJ2-3, with 8 bases that match TRBD1. The CDR3 has 16 residues. The germline V gene encodes CDR1 SGHRS and CDR2 YFSETQ. V was pared by 10 bases and J by 2 bases, with 15 bases of the junction left unmatched. The CDR3 region is CAGNSGQGGHTDTQYF. The CDR3 nucleotides read TGCGCCGGCAACTCAGGACAGGGCGGGCACACAGATACGCAGTATTTT.